The next 15 T cell receptor beta chains were all read from a single sample in a study of siplizumab effects on memory and regulatory T cells. The data were produced by immunoSEQ multiplex PCR, yet TCRdb's version contains in-frame clones alone and is incomplete. The sample contains over 95,000 clones, 93% of which appear only once. The sequenced material came from non-Treg CD4+ T cells sorted from blood. All receptors derive from a human donor in good health.

The genes are TRBV6-5 and TRBJ1-3; 7 positions match TRBD1. This CDR3 comprises 14 residues. Germline V gives CDR1 MNHEY, CDR2 SVGAGI. V trimming: 5 bases; J trimming: 6 bases; junction bases outside the gene matches: 7. Written as DNA, the CDR3 is TGTGCCAGCAGTCGTGACAGGGTTGCAAACACCATATATTTT. Translated, it gives CASSRDRVANTIYF.

J is TRBJ1-6 and V is TRBV5-1; a possible D gene is TRBD1 (5 bases). Per the germline V gene, CDR1 is SGHRS and CDR2 is YFSETQ. Trimming cost V 0 bases and J 7 bases, with 14 bases left between them. This CDR3 is 16 amino acids long. The CDR3 DNA sequence: TGCGCCAGCAGCTTGGGGGGGACTTCTTGGAATTCACCCCTCCACTTT. Its translation: CASSLGGTSWNSPLHF.

V usage is TRBV5-4 and J usage is TRBJ2-3; TRBD2 matches 7 bases. V lost 0 bases, J lost 5 bases, and 9 bases stayed unmatched. The CDR3 totals 16 residues. The V gene's germline CDR1 is SGHNT and CDR2 YYREEE (reference sequence). DNA for the CDR3: TGTGCCAGCAGCTTGGGGGGGGGTACCCTCCGAGATACGCAGTATTTT. It codes for CASSLGGGTLRDTQYF.

This CDR3 is CASSPGGTRGETQYF. CDR3 nucleotides: TGCGCCAGCAGCCCGGGGGGGACACGAGGGGAGACCCAGTACTTC. The V call is TRBV4-1, the J call TRBJ2-5; 8 nucleotides line up with TRBD2. Trimming took 4 bases from V and 5 from J; bases not matched to a gene: 9. This CDR3 has 15 amino acids. Germline V gene data show CDR1 as MGHRA and CDR2 as YSYEKL.

The V gene is TRBV29-1, the J gene TRBJ1-2; a possible D gene is TRBD1 (5 bases). Germline assignment: CDR1 SQVTM and CDR2 ANQGSEA. Trimming took off 8 bases at V and 6 bases at J, with 13 bases between the two ends. This CDR3 has 11 amino acids. The CDR3 reads CSSLGEDGYTF. The CDR3 region has the DNA TGCAGCTCTCTAGGGGAGGATGGCTACACCTTC.

This sequence joins TRBV20-1 and TRBJ1-1; D might be TRBD1 (5 bases). From germline, CDR1 is DFQATT and CDR2 SNEGSKA (reference sequence). Trimming took 2 bases from V and 11 from J, leaving 12 bases between them. This CDR3 region has 11 residues. Written as DNA, the CDR3 is TGCAGTGCTAGACCAGGGCCGTACGCTTTCTTT. Protein: CSARPGPYAFF.

Note on this clone: The sample carries other DNA sequences with the same CDR3. The chain employs TRBV5-1 and TRBJ2-1; TRBD2 agrees at 10 bases. Germline V gene data show CDR1 as SGHRS and CDR2 as YFSETQ. Trimming took 0 bases from V and 7 from J; bases not matched to a gene: 4. The length of the CDR3 is 15 residues. The DNA for the CDR3 is TGCGCCAGCAGCTTGGGAGCGGGGGGGCGGAATGAGCAGTTCTTC. This sequence encodes CASSLGAGGRNEQFF.

The rearrangement links TRBV7-2 to TRBJ2-1; no definite D call. Trimming pared 2 bases from V and 2 bases from J, leaving 10 bases between. Germline V gene sequence: CDR1 SGHTA, CDR2 FQGNSA. The CDR3 has 15 residues. Here the CDR3 reads CASSLRSLTYNEQFF. The CDR3 DNA reads TGTGCCAGCAGCTTAAGGTCATTAACCTACAATGAGCAGTTCTTC.

The rearrangement uses TRBV18 and TRBJ1-3; D perhaps matches TRBD1 (6 bases). The V end lost 8 bases, the J end lost 0 bases, and 8 bases lay between the germline ends. Germline assignment: CDR1 KGHSH and CDR2 LQKENI. CDR3 size: 13 residues. The DNA for the CDR3 is TGTGCCAGCCAACAGGGCTCTGGAAACACCATATATTTT. Amino acid sequence: CASQQGSGNTIYF.

The gene calls are TRBV2 and TRBJ2-2; D unclear. Trimming cost V 8 bases and J 6 bases, with 13 bases left between them. The CDR3 has 13 amino acids. Germline CDR1 and CDR2: SNHLY and FYNNEI. CDR3 nucleotides: TGTGCCAGCGTTGCCGCAACCTCCGGGGAGCTGTTTTTT. This codes for CASVAATSGELFF.

This rearrangement joins TRBV29-1 to TRBJ2-5, with 11 bases aligning to TRBD2. V was pared by 4 bases and J by 5 bases, with 9 bases of the junction left unmatched. This CDR3 is built from 15 residues. CDR1 and CDR2 (germline): SQVTM, ANQGSEA. The CDR3 spells CSVGLLAGGRETQYF. CDR3 nucleotide sequence: TGCAGCGTTGGCCTCTTAGCGGGGGGGCGGGAGACCCAGTACTTC. The full variable domain, its missing parts supplied by reference TRBV29-1 and TRBJ2-5, is SAVISQKPSRDICQRGTSLTIQCQVDSQVTMMFWYRQQPGQSLTLIATANQGSEATYESGFVIDKFPISRPNLTFSTLTVSNMSPEDSSIYLCSVGLLAGGRETQYFGPGTRLLVL.

The chain joins TRBV7-2 to TRBJ2-3; 12 bases line up with TRBD2. The CDR3 has 17 residues. The junction had 3 bases not matched to a gene; V was cut back by 2 bases and J by 0 bases. The germline CDR1 and CDR2 sequences are SGHTA and FQGNSA. The CDR3 loop reads CASSLLAGGSSTDTQYF. Here the CDR3 DNA reads TGTGCCAGCAGCTTACTAGCGGGGGGGTCTAGCACAGATACGCAGTATTTT.

The chain recombines TRBV28 with TRBJ1-2; possibly TRBD1 for D (6 bases). The CDR3 totals 13 residues. Germline CDR1 is MDHEN and CDR2 is SYDVKM. V was trimmed by 6 bases and J by 5 bases, leaving 13 bases between them. The CDR3 nucleotides are TGTGCCAGCAGAACAGGGATCGCTTATGGCTACACCTTC. Its translation is CASRTGIAYGYTF.

J is TRBJ2-7 and V is TRBV6-5, with D possibly being TRBD1 (6 bases). Trimming removed 6 bases at V and 7 bases at J, with 16 bases between. The CDR3 runs to 13 residues. Germline V gives CDR1 MNHEY, CDR2 SVGAGI. The CDR3, as DNA: TGTGCCAGCAGGCGAACAGGGATTTGGGAGCAGTACTTC. Translated, it gives CASRRTGIWEQYF.

This chain connects TRBV18 to TRBJ2-7, with TRBD1 matching over 10 bases. Trimming at V came to 2 bases and at J to 0 bases, leaving 4 bases not matched to a gene. The germline V gene encodes CDR1 KGHSH and CDR2 LQKENI. The CDR3 has 16 residues. CDR3 nucleotides: TGTGCCAGCTCACCAAGCCGGGACAGGGGCTCCTACGAGCAGTACTTC. It translates to CASSPSRDRGSYEQYF.